Listed below are T cell receptor beta chains from one sample, sequenced in a study of post-analysis software for immune sequencing data. TCRdb used MiXCR to reprocess the PCR reads, holding one entry per CDR3 protein. The repertoire holds hundreds of thousands of distinct CDR3 sequences, with around 27% as singletons. The specimen was blood. These receptor sequences come from a girl under 18 with multiple sclerosis. The CDR3 runs from the conserved cysteine through the conserved F or W. A D gene is named only where the DNA matches it firmly. The size field is filled for only some rows; it gives once, few, many or a size class.

cdr3_aa: CSGGGLAGAETQYF
cdr3_nt: TGCAGCGGGGGAGGGCTAGCGGGAGCAGAGACCCAGTACTTC
clone_size: .
j_call: TRBJ2-5
v_call: TRBV29-1
d_call: TRBD2

cdr3_aa: CASSEYITSTDTQYF
cdr3_nt: TGTGCCAGCAGTGAATATATCACCAGCACAGATACGCAGTATTTT
clone_size: .
j_call: TRBJ2-3
v_call: TRBV25-1
d_call: .

cdr3_aa: CAISESGRDVNSSGANVRTF
cdr3_nt: TGTGCCATCAGTGAGTCAGGGAGGGACGTAAATAGCTCTGGGGCCAACGTCCGGACTTTC
clone_size: .
j_call: TRBJ2-6
v_call: TRBV10-3
d_call: TRBD2

cdr3_aa: CASSPRRDRSNEKLFF
cdr3_nt: TGTGCCAGCAGCCCCCGGAGGGACAGATCTAATGAAAAACTGTTTTTT
clone_size: .
j_call: TRBJ1-4
v_call: TRBV27
d_call: TRBD1

cdr3_aa: CASSLVSSGVRGYTF
cdr3_nt: TGTGCCAGCAGCTTAGTCTCCAGCGGGGTCCGTGGCTACACCTTC
clone_size: .
j_call: TRBJ1-2
v_call: TRBV11-2
d_call: .

cdr3_aa: CSGRVGEQYF
cdr3_nt: TGCAGTGGTAGAGTTGGTGAGCAGTACTTC
clone_size: .
j_call: TRBJ2-5
v_call: TRBV20-1
d_call: .

cdr3_aa: CSAHRGYSNQPQHF
cdr3_nt: TGCAGTGCTCACAGGGGTTATAGCAATCAGCCCCAGCATTTT
clone_size: many
j_call: TRBJ1-5
v_call: TRBV20-1
d_call: TRBD1

cdr3_aa: CASSLVLAGTRSSYEQYF
cdr3_nt: TGTGCCAGCAGCTTAGTACTAGCGGGGACCAGGAGCTCCTACGAGCAGTACTTC
clone_size: .
j_call: TRBJ2-7
v_call: TRBV7-8
d_call: TRBD2

cdr3_aa: CASSPTRGTRYYGYTF
cdr3_nt: TGTGCCAGCAGCCCCACGCGGGGTACAAGGTACTATGGCTACACCTTC
clone_size: few
j_call: TRBJ1-2
v_call: TRBV3-1
d_call: .

cdr3_aa: CASSYTGYYEQYF
cdr3_nt: TGTGCCAGCAGTTACACCGGTTACTACGAGCAGTACTTC
clone_size: few
j_call: TRBJ2-7
v_call: TRBV6-2/TRBV6-3
d_call: .

cdr3_aa: CSARVSGRFSYEQYF
cdr3_nt: TGCAGTGCTAGAGTTAGCGGGAGATTCTCCTACGAGCAGTACTTC
clone_size: .
j_call: TRBJ2-7
v_call: TRBV20-1
d_call: TRBD2

cdr3_aa: CASSYHRTDTQYF
cdr3_nt: TGTGCCAGCAGCTATCACCGCACAGATACGCAGTATTTT
clone_size: .
j_call: TRBJ2-3
v_call: TRBV7-9
d_call: .

cdr3_aa: CASSKLGGYTF
cdr3_nt: TGTGCCAGCAGCAAGCTGGGGGGCTACACCTTC
clone_size: .
j_call: TRBJ1-2
v_call: TRBV9
d_call: .

cdr3_aa: CASSETSGRALGYEQYF
cdr3_nt: TGTGCCAGCAGTGAGACTAGCGGGAGGGCTCTCGGCTACGAGCAGTACTTC
clone_size: .
j_call: TRBJ2-7
v_call: TRBV28
d_call: TRBD2

cdr3_aa: CASSLGTSGTGELFF
cdr3_nt: TGCGCCAGCAGCTTGGGCACTTCGGGGACCGGGGAGCTGTTTTTT
clone_size: .
j_call: TRBJ2-2
v_call: TRBV5-1
d_call: .

cdr3_aa: CSTISGAEAFF
cdr3_nt: TGCAGCACCATTTCAGGGGCTGAAGCTTTCTTT
clone_size: few
j_call: TRBJ1-1
v_call: TRBV29-1
d_call: .

cdr3_aa: CASSLDRGRGNTEAFF
cdr3_nt: TGTGCCAGCAGCTTGGATAGGGGTAGAGGGAACACTGAAGCTTTCTTT
clone_size: few
j_call: TRBJ1-1
v_call: TRBV5-6
d_call: .

cdr3_aa: CASSFRPRDGGAFF
cdr3_nt: TGTGCCAGCAGCTTTAGGCCAAGGGACGGCGGAGCTTTCTTT
clone_size: few
j_call: TRBJ1-1
v_call: TRBV7-9
d_call: .

cdr3_aa: CASSKIAGGPHNEQFF
cdr3_nt: TGCGCCAGCAGCAAGATAGCGGGAGGGCCACACAATGAGCAGTTCTTC
clone_size: few
j_call: TRBJ2-1
v_call: TRBV5-1
d_call: TRBD2

cdr3_aa: CASRPGLINEQFF
cdr3_nt: TGTGCCAGCAGGCCGGGACTCATCAATGAGCAGTTCTTC
clone_size: once
j_call: TRBJ2-1
v_call: TRBV6-5
d_call: .